This passage covers 14 T cell receptor beta chains from one sample sequenced in a study of CXCR3-negative and CXCR3-positive naive CD8 T cells. In preparing the TRB cDNA libraries, 5' RACE with UMI labels was used. Each CDR3 protein gets one entry in TCRdb, which reprocessed the 5' RACE reads and gives no DNA. This sample's table reports approximately 66,000 distinct CDR3 sequences. Sequencing was done on a sample of naive CXCR3- CD8+ T cells from blood. Subset indicated: CD45RO-CCR7+CD27+CD95- naive CD8+ T cells lacking CXCR3 (TNR3-). The receptors derive from a human donor in good health. Some clones in this sample may be carry-over from other donors' samples.

The chain links TRBV2 to TRBJ2-1; absent DNA, TCRdb's TRBD1 call cannot be checked. The CDR3 is 15 amino acids. Per germline, CDR1 SNHLY and CDR2 FYNNEI. CDR3 region: CASTPSWDMANEQFF.

This chain joins TRBV27 and TRBJ2-1; with no DNA, the TCRdb D assignment of TRBD2 cannot be verified. Germline CDR1 is MNHEY and CDR2 is SMNVEV (reference sequence). CDR3 length: 16 amino acids. CDR3 residues: CASSWEQKPGLAAEFF.

The chain links TRBV7-6 to TRBJ2-1; TCRdb names TRBD2, which stays unverified in the absence of DNA. Per the germline V gene, CDR1 is SGHVS and CDR2 is FNYEAQ. The length of the CDR3 is 18 residues. This CDR3 reads CASSLFGTSGRWDNEQFF.

This rearrangement joins TRBV6-5 to TRBJ2-1; TCRdb proposes TRBD2, but this gene call is untestable without DNA. The germline V gene encodes CDR1 MNHEY and CDR2 SVGAGI. The CDR3 loop spans 16 amino acids. The CDR3 sequence is CASSSPTAGEFDEQFF.

CDR3 sequence reads: CASSLGGGLNTEAFF. The chain has TRBV27 and TRBJ1-1; the TRBD1 assignment by TCRdb is unverifiable without DNA. CDR3 length equals 15 residues. Germline values: CDR1 MNHEY, CDR2 SMNVEV (reference sequence).

This chain links TRBV4-1 with TRBJ2-1; the D call from TCRdb, TRBD2, cannot be confirmed without DNA. Germline lookup yields CDR1 MGHRA and CDR2 YSYEKL. The CDR3 runs to 14 residues. The CDR3 spells CASSQPRGYNEQFF.

This chain joins TRBV20-1 and TRBJ1-2; the D call of TRBD1 rests on TCRdb alone, since no DNA is present to check it. Germline V gene lookup returns CDR1 DFQATT and CDR2 SNEGSKA (reference sequence). The CDR3 consists of 13 residues. CDR3: CSARAPDSYGYTF.

The rearrangement uses TRBV12-3 or TRBV12-4 and TRBJ2-1; absent DNA, TCRdb's TRBD2 call cannot be checked. This CDR3 region has 14 residues. The CDR3 loop reads CASTREGSDNEQFF.

The genes are TRBV29-1 and TRBJ1-2; the TCRdb D gene call, TRBD1, has no DNA to confirm it. This CDR3 region has 16 residues. Germline assignment: CDR1 SQVTM and CDR2 ANQGSEA. CDR3 residues: CSAWGGFGPESYGYTF.

This rearrangement joins TRBV7-2 to TRBJ2-2; the TCRdb call, TRBD1, lacks DNA for checking. The germline V gene has CDR1 SGHTA and CDR2 FQGNSA. CDR3 length equals 17 residues. The CDR3 sequence: CASSLVLGGTNTGELFF.

V usage is TRBV28 and J usage is TRBJ2-1. Germline lookup yields CDR1 MDHEN and CDR2 SYDVKM. This CDR3 contains 15 residues. CDR3 region: CASSLGRYSYNEQFF.

The chain has TRBV3-1 and TRBJ2-7; TCRdb returns TRBD2, unconfirmable since there is no DNA. Germline-derived CDR1 and CDR2 are LGHDT and YNNKEL (reference sequence). CDR3 length: 14 amino acids. The CDR3 is CASSQVIAGDEQYF.

The genes are TRBV7-9 and TRBJ2-7. Germline assignment: CDR1 SEHNR and CDR2 FQNEAQ (reference sequence). There are 13 residues in the CDR3. CDR3 protein: CASSLISSYEQYF.

This chain joins TRBV3-1 and TRBJ2-7; the TCRdb D gene call, TRBD1, has no DNA to confirm it. Germline V gene sequence: CDR1 LGHDT, CDR2 YNNKEL (reference sequence). The CDR3 spans 16 residues. The CDR3 protein is CASSLTRVTTPYEQYF.